Below are 9 T cell receptor beta chains sequenced from a single sample in a study of CD4 T cell repertoires in COVID-19. Data came from immunoSEQ multiplex PCR; TCRdb stores just in-frame clones and leaves some out. In the table there are about 75,000 clones, about four fifths of which are singletons. This sample comprised CD4+ T cells from peripheral blood, obtained after recovery from COVID-19. The receptors come from a human donor who had COVID-19.

This chain connects TRBV5-1 to TRBJ2-1, with TRBD2 matching 8 bases. The CDR3 covers 15 residues. Per the germline V gene, CDR1 is SGHRS and CDR2 is YFSETQ. Trimming cost V 6 bases and J 1 base; bases outside gene matches: 6. The CDR3 DNA is TGCGCCAGCACCCCGGGCGGGGGGTCCTACAATGAGCAGTTCTTC. This sequence encodes CASTPGGGSYNEQFF.

Of note for this clone: The identical CDR3 is also encoded by other nucleotide sequences in the sample. V is TRBV5-1 and J is TRBJ1-1; 7 bases map to TRBD1. There are 14 residues in the CDR3. Per germline, CDR1 SGHRS and CDR2 YFSETQ. With V trimmed by 3 bases and J by 2 bases, 4 bases remained unmatched. In DNA, the CDR3 is TGCGCCAGCAGCTCCGGGACAGCCAACACTGAAGCTTTCTTT. Protein: CASSSGTANTEAFF.

The chain has TRBV15 and TRBJ1-6; D remains unclear. The CDR3 is 15 residues long. In germline, CDR1 is LNHNV, CDR2 YYDKDF (reference sequence). The ends were cut back, 6 bases at V and 12 bases at J, with 21 bases in the middle. The CDR3 DNA is TGTGCCACCAGGGAGGGCTTGACATGGGATGGACCCCTCCACTTT. Translating gives CATREGLTWDGPLHF. Filled out from reference TRBV15 and TRBJ1-6, the complete variable domain reads DAMVIQNPRYQVTQFGKPVTLSCSQTLNHNVMYWYQQKSSQAPKLLFHYYDKDFNNEADTPDNFQSRRPNTSFCFLDIRSPGLGDTAMYLCATREGLTWDGPLHFGNGTRLTVT.

This chain joins TRBV7-9 and TRBJ1-2; TRBD1 is a possible D gene (5 bases). CDR1 SEHNR and CDR2 FQNEAQ come from the germline V gene (reference sequence). The CDR3 totals 13 residues. V was shortened by 4 bases and J by 5 bases, with 11 bases between the two germline ends. The CDR3: CASSSQGVYGYTF. DNA for the CDR3: TGTGCCAGCAGCTCTCAAGGGGTTTATGGCTACACCTTC.

Written as DNA, the CDR3 is TGTGCCAGCAGTGATAGGACAGGGGAGGGGCCCCAGCATTTT. This gives the protein CASSDRTGEGPQHF. The chain carries TRBV6-1 and TRBJ1-5, with TRBD1 matching 9 bases. Germline CDR1 reads MNHNS; CDR2 reads SASEGT. V gave up 3 bases and J gave up 9 bases; unmatched junction bases: 6. This CDR3 is built from 14 residues.

This clone was seen once. The J gene is TRBJ1-1, the V gene TRBV19; D remains ambiguous. Germline V gene lookup returns CDR1 LNHDA and CDR2 SQIVND (reference sequence). CDR3 length: 13 amino acids. Trimming left V 6 bases short and J 1 base short, with 9 bases between. CDR3 residues: CASRREENTEAFF. The CDR3 nucleotides read TGTGCCAGTAGGAGGGAAGAGAACACTGAAGCTTTCTTT.

The CDR3 here is CAISEREGGPSGGYTF. CDR3 sequence (DNA): TGTGCCATCAGTGAGCGGGAGGGTGGACCTTCGGGGGGCTACACCTTC. The chain combines TRBV10-3 with TRBJ1-2; D not certain. The V end was cut by 2 bases, the J end by 8 bases, with 21 bases between. This CDR3 has 16 amino acids. CDR1 is ENHRY and CDR2 is SYGVKD in the germline V gene.

V usage is TRBV11-2 and J usage is TRBJ2-1, with D possibly matching TRBD2 (6 bases). CDR1 and CDR2 (germline): SGHAT, FQNNGV. The V and J ends lost 5 bases and 2 bases respectively, with 19 bases between them. The CDR3 contains 17 residues. This chain's CDR3 is CASSAAGYGRPYNEQFF. Here the CDR3 DNA reads TGTGCCAGCAGCGCCGCGGGGTACGGGAGACCCTACAATGAGCAGTTCTTC.

The V and J genes are TRBV18 and TRBJ2-4; D gene ambiguous. The CDR3 totals 18 residues. Trimming pared 3 bases from V and 1 base from J, leaving 19 bases between. The germline V gene has CDR1 KGHSH and CDR2 LQKENI. CDR3 bases: TGTGCCAGCTCACCCCCCCTACCGGGTCTGGGGGCCAAAAACATTCAGTACTTC. It specifies CASSPPLPGLGAKNIQYF.